This T cell receptor beta chain is drawn from a study of shared clonotypes between healthy human individuals. The ends were cut back, 8 bases at V and 0 bases at J, with 14 bases in the middle. The length of the CDR3 is 14 residues. The germline V gene has CDR1 MNHEY and CDR2 SVGAGI. Produced via immunoSEQ multiplex PCR; TCRdb's table is partial and in-frame only. This sample yields some 980,000 clones, of which about 80% are seen a single time; around 1.4% belongs to the top ten. The V gene is TRBV6-5, the J gene TRBJ2-7; D unresolved. This clonotype was obtained from a man between 18 and 29 years old in good health. The sequenced sample was memory CD4+ T cells sorted from blood. Regarding subset: CD45RA-negative fraction. CDR3 sequence: CASAASFRSYEQYF. In nucleotides, the CDR3 is TGTGCCAGCGCCGCGTCTTTCCGCTCCTACGAGCAGTACTTC.